This T cell receptor beta chain was profiled in a study of cytomegalovirus exposure and HLA in healthy donors. Study-level results: V- and J-gene trimming in TCR beta was tied to a missense DCLRE1C variant by an analysis performed later. Relative to equally common others, HLA-associated TCR beta chains showed greater clonal expansion in a later analysis.

This clone was counted between two and nine times. The antigen remains unidentified. Primers for the PCR totalled 60 Vbeta and 13 Jbeta. Sequencing was performed with immunoSEQ multiplex PCR; in TCRdb, only in-frame clones are kept and a portion is missing. The table records 160,000 or so clones, around 75% of them present only once. The CDR3 is 15 amino acids. Germline V lookup: CDR1 SGHDT, CDR2 YYEEEE. V lost 3 bases, J lost 3 bases, and 13 bases lay in between. The origin of this receptor is a young man in good health and CMV-seropositive. This rearrangement joins TRBV5-6 to TRBJ1-5; D remains ambiguous. Sequencing was done on a sample of PBMCs. The CDR3 DNA is TGTGCCAGCAGCTCTAGGATGGAGACCAATCAGCCCCAGCATTTT. Protein sequence: CASSSRMETNQPQHF.